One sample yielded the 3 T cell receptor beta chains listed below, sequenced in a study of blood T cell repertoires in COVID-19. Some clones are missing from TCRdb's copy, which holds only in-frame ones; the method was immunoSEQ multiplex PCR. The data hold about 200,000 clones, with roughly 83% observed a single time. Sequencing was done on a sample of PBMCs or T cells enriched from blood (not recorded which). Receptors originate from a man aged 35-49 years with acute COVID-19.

The CDR3 sequence is CASSAMTSSSYEQYF. Here the CDR3 DNA reads TGTGCCAGCAGCGCAATGACATCCTCTTCCTACGAGCAGTACTTC. The chain carries TRBV6-5 and TRBJ2-7; no definite D call. Germline-derived CDR1 and CDR2 are MNHEY and SVGAGI. Trimming removed 6 bases from V and 1 base from J, with 16 bases in between. CDR3 length: 15 residues.

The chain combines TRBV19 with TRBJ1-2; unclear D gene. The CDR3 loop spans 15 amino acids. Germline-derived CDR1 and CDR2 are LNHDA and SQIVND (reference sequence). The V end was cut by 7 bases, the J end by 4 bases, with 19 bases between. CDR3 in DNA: TGTGCCAGTAAACGAGATCCAGGACTTCTCTATGGCTACACCTTC. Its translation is CASKRDPGLLYGYTF. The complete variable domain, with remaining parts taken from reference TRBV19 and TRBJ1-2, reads DGGITQSPKYLFRKEGQNVTLSCEQNLNHDAMYWYRQDPGQGLRLIYYSQIVNDFQKGDIAEGYSVSREKKESFPLTVTSAQKNPTAFYLCASKRDPGLLYGYTFGSGTRLTVV.

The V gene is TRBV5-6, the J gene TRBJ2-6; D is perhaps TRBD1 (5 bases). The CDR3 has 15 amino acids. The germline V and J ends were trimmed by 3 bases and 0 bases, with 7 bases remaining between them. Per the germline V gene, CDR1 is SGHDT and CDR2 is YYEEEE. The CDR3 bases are TGTGCCAGCAGCTCAACAGGCTCTGGGGCCAACGTCCTGACTTTC. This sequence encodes CASSSTGSGANVLTF.